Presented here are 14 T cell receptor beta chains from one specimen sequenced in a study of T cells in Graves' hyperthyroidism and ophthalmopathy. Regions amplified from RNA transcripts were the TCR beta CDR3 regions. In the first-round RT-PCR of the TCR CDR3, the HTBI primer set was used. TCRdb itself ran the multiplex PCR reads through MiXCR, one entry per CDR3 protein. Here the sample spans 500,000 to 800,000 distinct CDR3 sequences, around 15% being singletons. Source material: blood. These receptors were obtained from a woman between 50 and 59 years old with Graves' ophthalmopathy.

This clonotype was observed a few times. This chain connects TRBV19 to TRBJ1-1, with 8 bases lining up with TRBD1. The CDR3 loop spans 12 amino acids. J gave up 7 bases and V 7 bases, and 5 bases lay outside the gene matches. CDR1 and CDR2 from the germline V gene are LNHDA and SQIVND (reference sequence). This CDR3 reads CASTGTGVEAFF. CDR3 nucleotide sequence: TGTGCCAGTACCGGGACAGGAGTTGAAGCTTTCTTT.

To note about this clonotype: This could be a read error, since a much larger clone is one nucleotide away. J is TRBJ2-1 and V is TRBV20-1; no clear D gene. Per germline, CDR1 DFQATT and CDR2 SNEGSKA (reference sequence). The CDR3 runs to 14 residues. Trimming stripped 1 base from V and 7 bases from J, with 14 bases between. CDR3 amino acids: CSARARSPRNEQFF. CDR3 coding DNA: TGCAGTGCTAGAGCCCGCAGCCCCCGGAATGAGCAGTTCTTC.

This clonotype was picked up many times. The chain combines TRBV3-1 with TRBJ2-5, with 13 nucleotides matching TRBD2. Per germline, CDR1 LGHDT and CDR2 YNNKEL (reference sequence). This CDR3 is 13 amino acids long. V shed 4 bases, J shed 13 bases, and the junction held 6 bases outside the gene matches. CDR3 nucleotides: TGTGCCAGCAGCCCCGGACTAGCGGGAGTGGTGTACTTC. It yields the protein CASSPGLAGVVYF.

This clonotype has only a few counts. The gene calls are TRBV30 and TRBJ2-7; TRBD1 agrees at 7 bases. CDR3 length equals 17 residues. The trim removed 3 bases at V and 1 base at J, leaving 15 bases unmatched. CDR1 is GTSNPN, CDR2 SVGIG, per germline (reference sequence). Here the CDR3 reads CAWSPEAGTVVSYEQYF. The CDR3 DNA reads TGTGCCTGGAGCCCGGAAGCCGGGACAGTGGTATCCTACGAGCAGTACTTC. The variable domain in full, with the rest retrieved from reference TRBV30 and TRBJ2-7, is SQTIHQWPATLVQPVGSPLSLECTVEGTSNPNLYWYRQAAGRGLQLLFYSVGIGQISSEVPQNLSASRPQDRQFILSSKKLLLSDSGFYLCAWSPEAGTVVSYEQYFGPGTRLTVT.

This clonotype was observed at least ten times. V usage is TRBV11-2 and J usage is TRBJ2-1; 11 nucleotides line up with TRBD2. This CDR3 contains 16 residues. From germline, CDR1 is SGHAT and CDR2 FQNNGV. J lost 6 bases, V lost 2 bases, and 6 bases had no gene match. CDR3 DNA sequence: TGTGCCAGCAGCTTATCGGCGCTAGCGGGGGGCAATGAGCAGTTCTTC. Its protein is CASSLSALAGGNEQFF.

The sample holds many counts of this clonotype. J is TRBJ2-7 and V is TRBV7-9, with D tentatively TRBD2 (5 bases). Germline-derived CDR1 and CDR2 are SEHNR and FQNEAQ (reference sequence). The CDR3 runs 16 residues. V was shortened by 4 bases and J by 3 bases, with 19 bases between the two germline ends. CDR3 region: CASSSAGGGSIYEQYF. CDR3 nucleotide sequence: TGTGCCAGCAGCTCCGCTGGAGGAGGTTCGATCTACGAGCAGTACTTC.

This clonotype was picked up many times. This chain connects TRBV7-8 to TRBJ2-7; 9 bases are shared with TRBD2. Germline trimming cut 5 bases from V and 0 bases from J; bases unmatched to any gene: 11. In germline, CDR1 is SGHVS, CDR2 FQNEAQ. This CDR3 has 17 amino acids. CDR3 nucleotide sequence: TGTGCCAGCAGCCCCCGGGCGGGAGGGGTAAGCTCCTACGAGCAGTACTTC. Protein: CASSPRAGGVSSYEQYF.

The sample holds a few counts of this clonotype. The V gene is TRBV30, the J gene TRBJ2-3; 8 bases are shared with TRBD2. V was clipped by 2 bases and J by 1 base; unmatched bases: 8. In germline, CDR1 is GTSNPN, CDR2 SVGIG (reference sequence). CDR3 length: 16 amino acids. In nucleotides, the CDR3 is TGTGCCTGGAGTACCCTAGCGGGCCTGGGCACAGATACGCAGTATTTT. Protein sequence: CAWSTLAGLGTDTQYF.

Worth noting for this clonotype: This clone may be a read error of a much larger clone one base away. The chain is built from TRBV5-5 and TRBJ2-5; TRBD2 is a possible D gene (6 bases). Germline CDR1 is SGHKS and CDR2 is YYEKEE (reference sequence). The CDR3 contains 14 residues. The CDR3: CANSSGLIQETQYF. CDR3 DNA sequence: TGTGCCAACAGCTCCGGACTAATCCAAGAGACCCAGTACTTC.

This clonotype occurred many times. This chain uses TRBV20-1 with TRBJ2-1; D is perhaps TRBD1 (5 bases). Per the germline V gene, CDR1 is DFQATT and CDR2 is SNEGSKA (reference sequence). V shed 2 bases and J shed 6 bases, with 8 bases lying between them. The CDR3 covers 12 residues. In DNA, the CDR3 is TGCAGTGCTAGACAGGGTCCCAATGAGCAGTTCTTC. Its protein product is CSARQGPNEQFF.

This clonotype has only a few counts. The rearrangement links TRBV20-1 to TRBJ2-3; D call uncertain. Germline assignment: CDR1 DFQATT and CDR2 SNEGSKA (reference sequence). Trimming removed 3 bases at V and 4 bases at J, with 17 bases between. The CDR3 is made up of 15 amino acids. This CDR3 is CSASIEPRRADTQYF. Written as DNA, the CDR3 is TGCAGTGCTAGTATCGAGCCCCGAAGGGCAGATACGCAGTATTTT.

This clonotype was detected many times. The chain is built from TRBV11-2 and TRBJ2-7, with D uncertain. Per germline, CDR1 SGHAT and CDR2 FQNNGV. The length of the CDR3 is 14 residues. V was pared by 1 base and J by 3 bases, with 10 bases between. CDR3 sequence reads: CASSLVWLNYEQYF. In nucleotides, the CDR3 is TGTGCCAGCAGCTTAGTTTGGCTAAACTACGAGCAGTACTTC.

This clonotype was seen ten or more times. CDR3 sequence reads: CASSLVVSGNTIYF. The CDR3 coding sequence is TGTGCCAGCAGTTTAGTAGTTTCTGGAAACACCATATATTTT. V usage is TRBV12-3 or TRBV12-4 and J usage is TRBJ1-3; D unresolved. The V end was cut by 1 base, the J end by 1 base, with 5 bases between. The CDR3 is made up of 14 amino acids.

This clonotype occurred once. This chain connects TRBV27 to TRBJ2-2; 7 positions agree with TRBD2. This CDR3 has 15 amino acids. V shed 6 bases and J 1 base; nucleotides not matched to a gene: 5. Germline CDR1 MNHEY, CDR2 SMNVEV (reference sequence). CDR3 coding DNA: TGTGCCAGCAGGGGTGCGGGAGTGAACACCGGGGAGCTGTTTTTT. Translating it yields CASRGAGVNTGELFF.